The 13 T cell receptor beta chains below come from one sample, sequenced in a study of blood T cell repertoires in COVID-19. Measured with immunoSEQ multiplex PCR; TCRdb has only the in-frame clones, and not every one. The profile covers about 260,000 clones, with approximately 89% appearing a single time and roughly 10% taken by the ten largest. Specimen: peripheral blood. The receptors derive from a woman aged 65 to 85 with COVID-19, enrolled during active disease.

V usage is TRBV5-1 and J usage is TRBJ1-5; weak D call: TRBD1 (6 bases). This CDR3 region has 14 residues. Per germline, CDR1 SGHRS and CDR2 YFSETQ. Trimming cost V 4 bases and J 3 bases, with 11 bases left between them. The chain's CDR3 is CASSPDSFNQPQHF. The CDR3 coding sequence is TGCGCCAGCAGCCCGGACAGCTTCAATCAGCCCCAGCATTTT.

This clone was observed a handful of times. The CDR3 bases are TGCGCCAGCAGCCTGGTGACTAGCACGGCCGGGGAGCTGTTTTTT. The encoded protein is CASSLVTSTAGELFF. The chain couples TRBV4-1 to TRBJ2-2; 7 nucleotides line up with TRBD2. Germline loops: CDR1 MGHRA, CDR2 YSYEKL. The J segment lost 6 bases and the V segment lost 4 bases, leaving 8 bases of the junction unmatched. This CDR3 contains 15 residues.

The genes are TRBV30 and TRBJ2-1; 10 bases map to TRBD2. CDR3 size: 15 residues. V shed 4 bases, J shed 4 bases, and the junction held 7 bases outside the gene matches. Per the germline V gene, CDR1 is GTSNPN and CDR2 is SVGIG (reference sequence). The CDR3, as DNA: TGTGCCTGGAACGGTACTAGCGGGGAATACAATGAGCAGTTCTTC. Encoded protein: CAWNGTSGEYNEQFF.

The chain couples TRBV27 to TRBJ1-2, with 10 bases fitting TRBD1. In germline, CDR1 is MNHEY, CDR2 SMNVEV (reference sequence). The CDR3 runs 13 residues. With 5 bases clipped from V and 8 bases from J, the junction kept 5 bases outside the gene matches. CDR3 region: CASSTGTGEGYTF. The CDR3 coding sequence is TGTGCCAGCAGTACTGGGACAGGGGAAGGCTACACCTTC.

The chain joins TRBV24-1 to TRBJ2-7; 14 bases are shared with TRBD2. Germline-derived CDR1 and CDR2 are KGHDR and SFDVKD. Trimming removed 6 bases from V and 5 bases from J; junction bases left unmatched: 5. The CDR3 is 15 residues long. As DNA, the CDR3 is TGTGCCACCAGTCCGGGACTAGCGGGAGCCGACGAGCAGTACTTC. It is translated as CATSPGLAGADEQYF.

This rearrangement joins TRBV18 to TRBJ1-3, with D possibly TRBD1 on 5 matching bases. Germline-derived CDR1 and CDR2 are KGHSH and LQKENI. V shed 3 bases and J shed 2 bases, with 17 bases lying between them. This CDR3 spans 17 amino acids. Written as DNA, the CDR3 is TGTGCCAGCTCACCTCGTGGGGGGTCCGATCCTGGAAACACCATATATTTT. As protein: CASSPRGGSDPGNTIYF.

The CDR3 is CASSLRGIGNQPQHF. CDR3 in DNA: TGTGCCAGCAGCTTAAGGGGCATAGGGAATCAGCCCCAGCATTTT. The rearrangement joins TRBV7-2 to TRBJ1-5, with a possible D match to TRBD1 (5 bases). Germline loops: CDR1 SGHTA, CDR2 FQGNSA. This CDR3 contains 15 residues. V was pared by 2 bases and J by 4 bases, with 12 bases between. The full variable domain, in which reference TRBV7-2 and TRBJ1-5 provide the parts outside the CDR3, is GAGVSQSPSNKVTEKGKDVELRCDPISGHTALYWYRQSLGQGLEFLIYFQGNSAPDKSGLPSDRFSAERTGGSVSTLTIQRTQQEDSAVYLCASSLRGIGNQPQHFGDGTRLSIL.

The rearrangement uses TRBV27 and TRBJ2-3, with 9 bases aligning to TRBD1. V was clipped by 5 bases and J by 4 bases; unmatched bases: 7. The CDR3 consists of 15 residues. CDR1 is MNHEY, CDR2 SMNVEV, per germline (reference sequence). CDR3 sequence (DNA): TGTGCCAGCAGTCCAGGACAGGGGATTCCAGATACGCAGTATTTT. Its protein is CASSPGQGIPDTQYF.

DNA of the CDR3: TGTGCCAGCTCACAGACTAGCGGGACTTCCTACGAGCAGTACTTC. The encoded protein is CASSQTSGTSYEQYF. The gene calls are TRBV18 and TRBJ2-7; 11 bases line up with TRBD2. The germline CDR1 and CDR2 sequences are KGHSH and LQKENI. CDR3 length equals 15 residues. Trimming took 4 bases from V and 1 from J; bases not matched to a gene: 3.

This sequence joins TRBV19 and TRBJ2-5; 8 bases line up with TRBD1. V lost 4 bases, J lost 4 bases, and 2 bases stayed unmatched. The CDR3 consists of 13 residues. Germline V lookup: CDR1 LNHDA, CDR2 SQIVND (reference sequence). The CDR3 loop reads CASSTDRGETQYF. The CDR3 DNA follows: TGTGCCAGTAGTACAGACAGGGGAGAGACCCAGTACTTC.

The CDR3 loop reads CASSSGFKRDSYEQYF. CDR3 nucleotide sequence: TGTGCCAGCAGCTCGGGCTTTAAACGGGATTCCTACGAGCAGTACTTC. V is TRBV5-6 and J is TRBJ2-7, with D perhaps matching TRBD2 (5 bases). V was pared by 3 bases and J by 1 base, with 17 bases between. The CDR3 consists of 16 residues. The V gene's germline CDR1 is SGHDT and CDR2 YYEEEE.

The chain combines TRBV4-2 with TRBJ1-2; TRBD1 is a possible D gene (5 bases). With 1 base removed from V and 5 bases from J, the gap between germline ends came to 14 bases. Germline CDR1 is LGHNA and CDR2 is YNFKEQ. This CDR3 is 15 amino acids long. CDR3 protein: CASSQGARVGYGYTF. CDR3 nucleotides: TGTGCCAGCAGCCAAGGCGCCAGGGTAGGGTATGGCTACACCTTC.

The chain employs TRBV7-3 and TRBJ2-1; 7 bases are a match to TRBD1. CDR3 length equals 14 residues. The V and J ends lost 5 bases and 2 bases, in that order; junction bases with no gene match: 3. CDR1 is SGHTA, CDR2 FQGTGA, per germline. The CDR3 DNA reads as TGTGCCAGCAGCCAGGGACAGCCCTACAATGAGCAGTTCTTC. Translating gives CASSQGQPYNEQFF.